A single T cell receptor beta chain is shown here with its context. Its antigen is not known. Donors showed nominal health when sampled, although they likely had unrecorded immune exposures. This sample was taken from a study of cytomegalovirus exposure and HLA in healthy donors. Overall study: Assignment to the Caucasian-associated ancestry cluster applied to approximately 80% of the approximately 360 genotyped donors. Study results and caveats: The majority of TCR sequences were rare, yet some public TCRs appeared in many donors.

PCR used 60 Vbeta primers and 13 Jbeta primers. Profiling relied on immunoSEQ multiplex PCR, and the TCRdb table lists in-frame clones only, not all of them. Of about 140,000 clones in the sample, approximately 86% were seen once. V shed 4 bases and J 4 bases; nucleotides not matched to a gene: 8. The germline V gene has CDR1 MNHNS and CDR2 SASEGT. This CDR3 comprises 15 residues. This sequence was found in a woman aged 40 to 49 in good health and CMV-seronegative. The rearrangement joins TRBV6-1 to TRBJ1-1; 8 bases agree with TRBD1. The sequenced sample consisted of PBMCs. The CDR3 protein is CASSAYQGARTEAFF. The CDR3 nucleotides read TGTGCCAGCAGTGCCTATCAGGGGGCGCGCACTGAAGCTTTCTTT.